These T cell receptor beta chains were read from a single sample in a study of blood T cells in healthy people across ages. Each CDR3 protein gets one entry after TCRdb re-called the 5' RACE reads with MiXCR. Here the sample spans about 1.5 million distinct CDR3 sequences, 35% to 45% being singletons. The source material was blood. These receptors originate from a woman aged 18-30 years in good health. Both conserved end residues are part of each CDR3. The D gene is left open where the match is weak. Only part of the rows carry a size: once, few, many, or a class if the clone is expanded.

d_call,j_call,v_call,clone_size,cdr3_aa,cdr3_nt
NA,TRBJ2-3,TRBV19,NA,CASSYNNLDTQYF,TGTGCCAGTAGTTACAACAATTTAGATACGCAGTATTTT
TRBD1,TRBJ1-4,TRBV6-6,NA,CASNTGGLNEKLFF,TGTGCCAGCAATACAGGGGGCCTTAATGAAAAACTGTTTTTT
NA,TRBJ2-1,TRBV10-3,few,CAISESGILSSYNEQFF,TGTGCCATCAGTGAGTCGGGCATTCTGAGCTCCTACAATGAGCAGTTCTTC
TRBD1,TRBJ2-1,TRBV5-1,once,CASSLERDRGFLDNEQFF,TGCGCCAGCAGCTTGGAGCGGGACAGGGGTTTTTTGGACAATGAGCAGTTCTTC
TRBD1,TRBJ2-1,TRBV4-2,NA,CASSQDGGQGNEQFF,TGTGCCAGCAGCCAAGATGGGGGACAGGGCAATGAGCAGTTCTTC
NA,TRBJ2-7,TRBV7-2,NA,CASSLLDGYEQYF,TGTGCCAGCAGCTTACTGGACGGTTACGAGCAGTACTTC
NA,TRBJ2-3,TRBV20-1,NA,CSASSSSADTQYF,TGCAGTGCTTCCTCCTCATCGGCAGATACGCAGTATTTT
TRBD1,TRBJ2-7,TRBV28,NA,CASSGRGRDRVTLYEQYF,TGTGCCAGCAGTGGACGGGGCCGGGACAGGGTGACTCTCTACGAGCAGTACTTC
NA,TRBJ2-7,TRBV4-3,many,CASSLGPKYEQYF,TGCGCCAGCAGCCTTGGACCAAAGTACGAGCAGTACTTC
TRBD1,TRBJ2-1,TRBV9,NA,CASSDGTGYYDEQFF,TGTGCCAGCAGCGACGGGACAGGGTACTACGATGAGCAGTTCTTC
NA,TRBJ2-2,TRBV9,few,CASSVASDALAGELFF,TGTGCCAGCAGCGTAGCTAGCGACGCGTTGGCCGGGGAGCTGTTTTTT
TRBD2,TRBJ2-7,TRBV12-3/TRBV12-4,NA,CASSRAGGDGEQYF,TGTGCCAGCAGCAGAGCGGGGGGAGATGGCGAGCAGTACTTC
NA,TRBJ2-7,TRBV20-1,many,CSARTAYEQYF,TGCAGTGCAAGGACAGCCTACGAGCAGTACTTC
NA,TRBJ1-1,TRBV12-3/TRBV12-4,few,CASSRFAEAFF,TGTGCCAGCAGCCGGTTTGCCGAAGCTTTCTTT
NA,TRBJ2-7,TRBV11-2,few,CASSYGTVVYEQYF,TGTGCCAGCAGCTACGGGACCGTCGTCTACGAGCAGTACTTC
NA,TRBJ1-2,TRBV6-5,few,CASSYRAANYGYTF,TGTGCCAGCAGTTACCGTGCGGCTAACTATGGCTACACCTTC
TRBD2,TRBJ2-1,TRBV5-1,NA,CASSAVLAASYNEQFF,TGCGCCAGCAGCGCCGTACTAGCGGCCTCCTACAATGAGCAGTTCTTC
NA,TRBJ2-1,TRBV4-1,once,CASSQSRGAYKEQFF,TGCGCCAGCAGCCAAAGCAGGGGGGCCTACAAGGAGCAGTTCTTC
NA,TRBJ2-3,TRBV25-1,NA,CASSEWGRPGDTQYF,TGTGCCAGCAGTGAATGGGGCAGGCCAGGAGATACGCAGTATTTT
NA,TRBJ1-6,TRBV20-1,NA,CSSHDGNRSSYNSPLHF,TGCAGTTCCCACGACGGGAACCGAAGCTCCTATAATTCACCCCTCCACTTT
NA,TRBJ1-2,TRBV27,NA,CASGRPYYGYTF,TGTGCCAGCGGCCGGCCCTACTATGGCTACACCTTC
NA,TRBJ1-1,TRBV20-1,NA,CSARDLWGGAFF,TGCAGTGCTAGAGATTTGTGGGGGGGAGCTTTCTTT
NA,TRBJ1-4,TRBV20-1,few,CSAMPTGREKLFF,TGCAGTGCTATGCCGACGGGGCGGGAAAAACTGTTTTTT
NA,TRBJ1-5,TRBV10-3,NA,CAKDNLNRPQHF,TGTGCCAAAGACAACCTCAATCGGCCCCAGCATTTT
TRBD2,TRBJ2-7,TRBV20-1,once,CSAFSGSNTYEQYF,TGCAGTGCTTTTAGCGGGAGTAACACCTACGAGCAGTACTTC
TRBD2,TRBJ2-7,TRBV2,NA,CASSERLAGHNEQYF,TGTGCCAGCAGTGAAAGGTTAGCGGGACACAATGAGCAGTACTTC
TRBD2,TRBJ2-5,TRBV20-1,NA,CSAPGLAGVQETQYF,TGCAGTGCACCCGGCTTAGCGGGGGTCCAAGAGACCCAGTACTTC
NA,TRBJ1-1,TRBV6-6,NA,CASGHLNTEAFF,TGTGCCAGCGGCCATTTGAACACTGAAGCTTTCTTT
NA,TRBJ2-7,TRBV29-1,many,CSVEGNGEQYF,TGCAGCGTTGAAGGGAACGGCGAGCAGTACTTC
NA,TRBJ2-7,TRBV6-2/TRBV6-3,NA,CASSYSDLRAYEQYF,TGTGCCAGCAGTTACTCTGACCTTCGAGCCTACGAGCAGTACTTC
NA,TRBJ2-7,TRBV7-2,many,CASSLVRSREQYF,TGTGCCAGCAGCTTAGTCCGTTCTAGGGAGCAGTACTTC
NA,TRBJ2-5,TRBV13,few,CASSPGRIIETQYF,TGTGCCAGCAGCCCGGGACGGATCATAGAGACCCAGTACTTC
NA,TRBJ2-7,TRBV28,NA,CASRRLRSSYNEQYF,TGTGCCAGCAGACGGCTTCGTAGCTCCTACAATGAGCAGTACTTC
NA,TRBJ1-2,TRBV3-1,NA,CASSRTRRDYYGYTF,TGTGCCAGCAGCCGTACGAGGCGGGACTACTATGGCTACACCTTC
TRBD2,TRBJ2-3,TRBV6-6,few,CASREGLGTQYF,TGTGCCAGCAGAGAGGGACTAGGAACGCAGTATTTT
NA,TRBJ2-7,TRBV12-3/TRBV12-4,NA,CASSPYRGGTYEQYF,TGTGCCAGCAGTCCGTACAGGGGGGGCACCTACGAGCAGTACTTC
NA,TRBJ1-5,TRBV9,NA,CASSVAGGNQPQHF,TGTGCCAGCAGCGTAGCTGGGGGGAATCAGCCCCAGCATTTT
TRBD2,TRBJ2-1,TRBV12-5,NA,CASGLDPTSGRGENEQFF,TGTGCTAGTGGTTTGGACCCGACTAGCGGGAGGGGAGAAAATGAGCAGTTCTTC
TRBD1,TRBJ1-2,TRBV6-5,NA,CASSDRTGSHTF,TGTGCCAGCAGTGACCGGACAGGGAGCCACACCTTC
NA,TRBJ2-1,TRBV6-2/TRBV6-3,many,CASSRGENNEQFF,TGTGCCAGCAGTCGGGGTGAGAACAATGAGCAGTTCTTC
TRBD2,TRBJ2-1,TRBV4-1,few,CASSRLAGLHNEQFF,TGCGCCAGCAGCCGACTAGCGGGTCTTCACAATGAGCAGTTCTTC
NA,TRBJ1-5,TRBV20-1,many,CSARAPEEVAQHF,TGCAGTGCAAGAGCTCCTGAAGAGGTAGCCCAGCATTTT
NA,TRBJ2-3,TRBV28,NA,CASSGSNGDTQYF,TGTGCCAGCAGCGGGAGTAATGGAGATACGCAGTATTTT
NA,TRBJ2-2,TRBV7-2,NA,CASSLVRANTGELFF,TGTGCCAGCAGCTTAGTAAGGGCGAACACCGGGGAGCTGTTTTTT
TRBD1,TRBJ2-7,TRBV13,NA,CASSYRDRGCEQYF,TGTGCCAGCAGCTACCGGGACAGGGGCTGCGAGCAGTACTTC
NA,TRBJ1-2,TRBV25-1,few,CASSVENQNYGYTF,TGTGCCAGCAGTGTAGAGAACCAAAACTATGGCTACACCTTC
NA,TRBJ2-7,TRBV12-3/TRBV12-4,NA,CASSLYGSYYEQYF,TGTGCCAGCAGTTTATACGGCAGTTACTACGAGCAGTACTTC
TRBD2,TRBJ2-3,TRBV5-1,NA,CASSSSHSGSTDTQYF,TGCGCCAGCAGCTCGTCCCATAGCGGGAGCACAGATACGCAGTATTTT
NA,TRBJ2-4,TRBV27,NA,CASIGGPGNIQYF,TGTGCCAGCATTGGGGGGCCGGGAAACATTCAGTACTTC
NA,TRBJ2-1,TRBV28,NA,CASSLTRGFYSEQFF,TGTGCCAGCAGTTTAACCAGGGGATTCTACAGTGAGCAGTTCTTC
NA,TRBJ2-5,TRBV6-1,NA,CASSEVVSPETQYF,TGTGCCAGCAGTGAAGTAGTTAGTCCGGAGACCCAGTACTTC
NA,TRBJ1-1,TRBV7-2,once,CASSFPGQYTEAFF,TGTGCCAGCAGCTTCCCTGGACAGTACACTGAAGCTTTCTTT
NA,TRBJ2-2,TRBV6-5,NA,CASSLDILNTGELFF,TGTGCCAGCAGTTTGGACATTCTGAACACCGGGGAGCTGTTTTTT
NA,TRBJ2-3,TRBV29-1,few,CSVRQADTQYF,TGCAGCGTCCGTCAGGCAGATACGCAGTATTTT
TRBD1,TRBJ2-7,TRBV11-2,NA,CASSLWGTAPSEQYF,TGTGCCAGCAGCTTATGGGGGACAGCCCCTAGTGAGCAGTACTTC
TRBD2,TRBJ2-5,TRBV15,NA,CATRLELAGSYNEQYF,TGTGCCACCAGACTTGAATTAGCGGGGTCCTACAATGAGCAGTACTTC
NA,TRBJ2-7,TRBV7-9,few,CASAAGPTYEQYF,TGTGCCAGTGCGGCGGGACCAACCTACGAGCAGTACTTC
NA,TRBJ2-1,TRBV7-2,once,CASSSGFEQFF,TGTGCCAGCAGCTCAGGGTTTGAGCAGTTCTTC
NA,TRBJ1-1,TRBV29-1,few,CSVERAMNTEAFF,TGCAGCGTTGAAAGGGCTATGAACACTGAAGCTTTCTTT